The 10 T cell receptor beta chains in this list originate from one sample, sequenced in a study of early T cells in non-severe SARS-CoV-2 infection. TCRdb called the 5' RACE reads again in MiXCR, with one record for every CDR3 protein. The sample has 100,000 to 130,000 distinct CDR3 sequences, around an eighth seen once. The sample taken for sequencing was whole blood. The receptors come from an adult who was a healthcare worker with PCR-confirmed SARS-CoV-2 infection or an uninfected control (not recorded which).

The chain recombines TRBV6-5 with TRBJ2-7, with 9 positions matching TRBD1. CDR3 length: 15 residues. V lost 2 bases and J lost 3; bases outside the gene matches: 5. Germline values: CDR1 MNHEY, CDR2 SVGAGI. The CDR3 coding sequence is TGTGCCAGCAGTTACCCGGGACAGGGTAACTACGAGCAGTACTTC. Protein product: CASSYPGQGNYEQYF.

This clonotype was detected only a few times. This chain uses TRBV12-3 or TRBV12-4 with TRBJ1-1; 7 bases line up with TRBD1. The CDR3 is made up of 14 amino acids. Trimming removed 6 bases from V and 1 base from J; junction bases left unmatched: 5. CDR3: CASSQGQTNTEAFF. The CDR3 DNA is TGTGCCAGCAGCCAGGGACAGACGAACACTGAAGCTTTCTTT.

This clonotype was counted many times. This sequence joins TRBV10-3 and TRBJ2-6, with unresolved D. This CDR3 has 13 residues. Per germline, CDR1 ENHRY and CDR2 SYGVKD. The V gene lost 7 bases and the J gene lost 2 bases, with 6 bases spanning the gap. Written as DNA, the CDR3 is TGTGCCATCACAGAGGCTGGGGCCAACGTCCTGACTTTC. This codes for CAITEAGANVLTF.

The chain has TRBV7-3 and TRBJ1-4, with D hard to call. Germline V lookup: CDR1 SGHTA, CDR2 FQGTGA. V shed 2 bases and J shed 8 bases, with 12 bases lying between them. This CDR3 has 14 amino acids. The CDR3 loop is CASSLEGGGEKLFF. The CDR3 region has the DNA TGTGCCAGCAGCTTAGAGGGAGGAGGGGAAAAACTGTTTTTT. The full variable domain, in which reference TRBV7-3 and TRBJ1-4 provide the parts outside the CDR3, is GAGVSQTPSNKVTEKGKYVELRCDPISGHTALYWYRQSLGQGPEFLIYFQGTGAADDSGLPNDRFFAVRPEGSVSTLKIQRTERGDSAVYLCASSLEGGGEKLFFGSGTQLSVL.

This clonotype turned up a few times. The chain couples TRBV30 to TRBJ1-1, with D possibly matching TRBD1 (5 bases). CDR1 GTSNPN and CDR2 SVGIG come from the germline V gene (reference sequence). Between the trimmed V and J ends, which lost 4 bases and 4 bases, there was a span of 10 bases. CDR3 size: 12 residues. The chain's CDR3 is CAWMGGGTEAFF. CDR3 coding DNA: TGTGCCTGGATGGGGGGGGGCACTGAAGCTTTCTTT.

V is TRBV6-2 or TRBV6-3 and J is TRBJ2-7; TRBD1 matches 9 bases. V gave up 2 bases and J gave up 3 bases; unmatched junction bases: 8. The CDR3 length is 16 residues. The germline V gene encodes CDR1 MNHEY and CDR2 SVGEGT. CDR3 DNA sequence: TGTGCCAGCAGTTACCGGACCGGGACAGGGTTCTACGAGCAGTACTTC. Translation gives CASSYRTGTGFYEQYF.

J is TRBJ2-1 and V is TRBV20-1; 10 nucleotides line up with TRBD2. CDR1 and CDR2 from the germline V gene are DFQATT and SNEGSKA (reference sequence). V dropped 0 bases and J dropped 0; count of bases not matched to a gene: 2. The CDR3 covers 16 residues. The CDR3, as DNA: TGCAGTGCTAGAGACTCTAGCGGGAGCTCCTACAATGAGCAGTTCTTC. Translation: CSARDSSGSSYNEQFF.

This clonotype was counted at least ten times. This sequence joins TRBV12-2 and TRBJ2-1; the table's TRBD1 call for D was not verified on the DNA. TRBV12-2 represents a pseudogene. The CDR3 contains 12 residues. CDR3 sequence: CATRVRGRSTFF. As DNA, the CDR3 is TGTGCAACCCGAGTACGGGGGCGGAGTACGTTCTTC.

This clonotype was observed many times. This chain connects TRBV4-2 to TRBJ2-7; D ambiguous. Germline CDR1 LGHNA, CDR2 YNFKEQ. Deletions cut 0 bases from V and 2 bases from J, with 11 bases between. The CDR3 is 15 residues long. The CDR3 is CASSQESSGAYEQYF. The DNA of the CDR3 is TGTGCCAGCAGCCAAGAAAGCTCAGGTGCCTACGAGCAGTACTTC.

This clonotype appeared many times. The CDR3 sequence: CASSPFRAISYNEQFF. In DNA, the CDR3 is TGTGCCAGCAGTCCCTTCCGGGCCATATCCTACAATGAGCAGTTCTTC. The chain joins TRBV12-3 or TRBV12-4 to TRBJ2-1; D is ambiguous. The V gene lost 5 bases and the J gene lost 1 base, with 15 bases spanning the gap. This CDR3 has 16 amino acids.